A single sample gave rise to the 4 T cell receptor beta chains below, sequenced in a study of response to subunit inactivated influenza vaccine. TCRdb re-derived calls from the RT-PCR reads in MiXCR, one entry per CDR3 protein. The sample records about 780,000 distinct CDR3 sequences, approximately 18% being singletons. This sample comprised PBMCs from blood, obtained around 5 days after vaccination. These receptors were taken from a man in his fifties who received an inactivated influenza vaccine.

This sequence joins TRBV20-1 and TRBJ2-5, with TRBD1 identical over 7 bases. This CDR3 spans 13 amino acids. Germline-derived CDR1 and CDR2 are DFQATT and SNEGSKA (reference sequence). J was trimmed by 5 bases and V by 5 bases; bases with no gene match: 8. CDR3 nucleotides: TGCAGTGCTGATTGGGACAGTAGGGAGACCCAGTACTTC. Its protein is CSADWDSRETQYF.

The chain uses TRBV25-1 and TRBJ1-5; no definite D call. Germline V CDR1 and CDR2: MGHDK, SYGVNS. The CDR3 has 14 amino acids. The V gene lost 3 bases and the J gene lost 0 bases, with 6 bases spanning the gap. CDR3 bases: TGTGCCAGCAGTGAGGCCATTAGCAATCAGCCCCAGCATTTT. It yields the protein CASSEAISNQPQHF.

J is TRBJ1-3 and V is TRBV18; 7 nucleotides match TRBD1. V trimming: 6 bases; J trimming: 2 bases; junction bases outside the gene matches: 7. CDR3 length: 15 amino acids. Looked up from germline, CDR1 is KGHSH and CDR2 is LQKENI. The CDR3 protein is CASSTNRGPGNTIYF. CDR3 nucleotides: TGTGCCAGCTCGACTAACAGGGGCCCTGGAAACACCATATATTTT.

V and J are TRBV21-1 and TRBJ1-5. TRBV21-1 is designated a pseudogene. The CDR3 runs to 14 residues. CDR3: CASGWEVSNQPQHF. CDR3 DNA sequence: TGTGCCAGCGGGTGGGAAGTTAGCAATCAGCCCCAGCATTTT.